The 18 T cell receptor beta chains below were found in one sample sequenced in a study of blood T cells in healthy people across ages. It was with a sample-barcoded 5' primer and a J-beta primer mix that a second PCR of roughly 7 to 12 cycles was run. From the 5' RACE reads, TCRdb called clonotypes with MiXCR, one entry per CDR3 protein. Of 800,000 to 950,000 distinct CDR3 sequences detected, around 36% appear once; the ten largest clones hold 13%. Material: blood. Source of these receptors: a man between 18 and 29 years old in good health.

The rearrangement uses TRBV15 and TRBJ1-2, with D unresolved. The CDR3 runs to 12 residues. V lost 8 bases and J 5 bases, leaving 12 bases between the germline ends. The germline V gene has CDR1 LNHNV and CDR2 YYDKDF (reference sequence). In nucleotides, the CDR3 is TGTGCCACCTCGAACCGTTCTTATGGCTACACCTTC. Translation: CATSNRSYGYTF.

The table lists this clonotype with a few counts. J is TRBJ2-1 and V is TRBV27; the match to TRBD2 covers 7 bases. The CDR3 is 15 residues long. With V trimmed by 5 bases and J by 13 bases, 17 bases remained unmatched. Germline CDR1 is MNHEY and CDR2 is SMNVEV (reference sequence). The CDR3 DNA sequence: TGTGCCAGCAGTCCCTTTTTGAGCGGGGCAGAGACCCAGTTCTTC. This translates into CASSPFLSGAETQFF.

The rearrangement joins TRBV10-3 to TRBJ2-7; D is possibly TRBD2 (6 bases). Germline V lookup: CDR1 ENHRY, CDR2 SYGVKD. The CDR3 loop spans 12 amino acids. With 4 bases removed from V and 4 bases from J, the gap between germline ends came to 8 bases. The CDR3 bases are TGTGCCATCAGTGGGGCGGGATACGAGCAGTACTTC. This encodes CAISGAGYEQYF.

This clonotype has just one count. A much larger clone is a single base away; this may be a read error. This CDR3 reads CSSSWGGQGNNEQFF. The CDR3 nucleotides read TGCTCCAGCAGCTGGGGGGGACAGGGAAACAATGAGCAGTTCTTC. This chain connects TRBV5-1 to TRBJ2-1, with TRBD1 identical over 9 bases. The CDR3 has 15 amino acids. Germline CDR1 and CDR2: SGHRS and YFSETQ. The complete variable domain, with remaining parts taken from reference TRBV5-1 and TRBJ2-1, reads KAGVTQTPRYLIKTRGQQVTLSCSPISGHRSVSWYQQTPGQGLQFLFEYFSETQRNKGNFPGRFSGRQFSNSRSEMNVSTLELGDSALYLCSSSWGGQGNNEQFFGPGTRLTVL.

This clonotype turned up a few times. Since a much larger clone is just one base distant, this may be a read error. The chain has TRBV3-1 and TRBJ2-3; D call uncertain. V lost 7 bases and J lost 2, with 4 bases in between. CDR1 and CDR2 from the germline V gene are LGHDT and YNNKEL (reference sequence). This CDR3 has 11 residues. CDR3 residues: CASTDTDTQYF. In DNA, the CDR3 is TGTGCCAGCACCGACACAGATACGCAGTATTTT.

Remarks on this clonotype: A much larger clone differs by one base, so this may be a read error. The rearrangement links TRBV9 to TRBJ2-5; D perhaps matches TRBD1 (6 bases). CDR1 is SGDLS and CDR2 is YYNGEE in the germline V gene. CDR3 length equals 15 residues. CDR3 loop: CDSSPRVDSQETQYF. CDR3 bases: TGTGACAGCAGCCCGAGAGTGGACAGCCAAGAGACCCAGTACTTC.

This chain joins TRBV4-1 and TRBJ1-4; D gene unclear. Trimming left V 3 bases short and J 4 bases short, with 9 bases between. CDR1 is MGHRA, CDR2 YSYEKL, per germline. The CDR3 consists of 14 residues. Written as DNA, the CDR3 is TGCGCCAGCAGCCAGGTAGCAGATAATGAAAAACTGTTTTTT. It specifies CASSQVADNEKLFF.

The V gene is TRBV6-6, the J gene TRBJ1-5; D is uncertain. This CDR3 has 14 residues. The germline V gene encodes CDR1 MNHNY and CDR2 SVGAGI (reference sequence). Deletions cut 6 bases from V and 6 bases from J, with 15 bases between. CDR3 region: CASSEPKGSQPQHF. CDR3 sequence (DNA): TGTGCCAGCAGCGAGCCGAAGGGTAGTCAGCCCCAGCATTTT.

This clonotype was seen a few times. The rearrangement uses TRBV7-2 and TRBJ2-1, with D uncertain. The CDR3 spans 12 residues. Germline V gene sequence: CDR1 SGHTA, CDR2 FQGNSA. V was cut by 5 bases and J by 6 bases, with 8 bases left in between. The CDR3 here is CASSPWPNEQFF. CDR3 DNA sequence: TGTGCCAGCAGCCCTTGGCCCAATGAGCAGTTCTTC.

J is TRBJ2-5 and V is TRBV20-1, with 9 bases aligning to TRBD1. Germline V gene data show CDR1 as DFQATT and CDR2 as SNEGSKA (reference sequence). The trim removed 7 bases at V and 4 bases at J, leaving 7 bases unmatched. The CDR3 runs to 13 residues. CDR3: CSGGQGIRETQYF. CDR3 nucleotide sequence: TGCAGTGGGGGACAGGGCATCAGAGAGACCCAGTACTTC.

This clonotype appeared a few times. The chain joins TRBV5-1 to TRBJ1-1; D might be TRBD1 (6 bases). CDR3 size: 15 residues. Germline V gene sequence: CDR1 SGHRS, CDR2 YFSETQ. Trimming removed 0 bases from V and 3 bases from J, with 12 bases in between. CDR3 sequence (DNA): TGCGCCAGCAGCTTGGGGCAGCCAGGGGACACTGAAGCTTTCTTT. This sequence encodes CASSLGQPGDTEAFF.

This clonotype was counted between two and nine times. The rearrangement links TRBV28 to TRBJ2-2; a possible D gene is TRBD1 (5 bases). Germline V gene lookup returns CDR1 MDHEN and CDR2 SYDVKM. V was shortened by 4 bases and J by 3 bases, with 24 bases between the two germline ends. The CDR3 totals 19 residues. The CDR3 coding sequence is TGTGCCAGCAGTTGGAGAACGAACGCAGGGCGTCAGGACACCGGGGAGCTGTTTTTT. Translating it yields CASSWRTNAGRQDTGELFF. The full variable domain, with the rest looked up from reference TRBV28 and TRBJ2-2, is DVKVTQSSRYLVKRTGEKVFLECVQDMDHENMFWYRQDPGLGLRLIYFSYDVKMKEKGDIPEGYSVSREKKERFSLILESASTNQTSMYLCASSWRTNAGRQDTGELFFGEGSRLTVL.

V usage is TRBV14 and J usage is TRBJ2-1, with TRBD2 matching over 8 bases. Germline-derived CDR1 and CDR2 are SGHDN and FVKESK. This CDR3 is built from 15 residues. Trimming cost V 3 bases and J 3 bases; bases outside gene matches: 4. CDR3 loop: CASSQAGGHYNEQFF. The CDR3 DNA reads as TGTGCCAGCAGCCAGGCGGGAGGCCACTACAATGAGCAGTTCTTC.

This clonotype was counted a few times. This chain links TRBV7-2 with TRBJ2-7; 11 nucleotides match TRBD2. Gene TRBJ2-5 matches the end of the DNA better, so the J call may be wrong. Germline CDR1 SGHTA, CDR2 FQGNSA. The CDR3 has 14 amino acids. In DNA, the CDR3 is TGTGCCAGCAGCTATAGCGGGGGGGCAGAGACCCAGTACTTC. The encoded protein is CASSYSGGAETQYF.

This clonotype was counted between two and nine times. The chain couples TRBV12-3 or TRBV12-4 to TRBJ1-3; 7 nucleotides line up with TRBD1. V was pared by 8 bases and J by 0 bases, with 4 bases of the junction left unmatched. The CDR3 spans 14 residues. The CDR3: CASGDRTSGNTIYF. CDR3 DNA sequence: TGTGCCAGCGGGGACAGAACCTCTGGAAACACCATATATTTT.

This sequence joins TRBV7-2 and TRBJ2-1; D gene uncertain. Germline V gene lookup returns CDR1 SGHTA and CDR2 FQGNSA. This CDR3 has 12 amino acids. V lost 5 bases to trimming and J lost 10 bases, with 12 bases between them. Here the CDR3 reads CASSPPNREQFF. CDR3 coding DNA: TGTGCCAGCAGCCCCCCTAACCGCGAGCAGTTCTTC.

V gene TRBV20-1 combines with J gene TRBJ2-5, with 7 bases identical to TRBD1. The J call may be faulty, since TRBJ2-7 better matches the DNA end. The germline V gene encodes CDR1 DFQATT and CDR2 SNEGSKA (reference sequence). This CDR3 is built from 15 residues. The CDR3 sequence: CSARGSTGAVYEQYF. Written as DNA, the CDR3 is TGCAGTGCTAGAGGGAGTACAGGGGCTGTCTACGAGCAGTACTTC.

This clonotype has only one observation. CDR3 residues: CASSKANGSGGAETQYF. The CDR3 DNA sequence: TGTGCCAGCAGCAAAGCGAACGGTAGCGGGGGGGCCGAGACCCAGTACTTC. V usage is TRBV21-1 and J usage is TRBJ2-7; TRBD2, the table's D call, lacks a check against the DNA. Matching the DNA end better, TRBJ2-5 makes the J call doubtful. TRBV21-1 is a recognized pseudogene. This CDR3 comprises 17 residues.